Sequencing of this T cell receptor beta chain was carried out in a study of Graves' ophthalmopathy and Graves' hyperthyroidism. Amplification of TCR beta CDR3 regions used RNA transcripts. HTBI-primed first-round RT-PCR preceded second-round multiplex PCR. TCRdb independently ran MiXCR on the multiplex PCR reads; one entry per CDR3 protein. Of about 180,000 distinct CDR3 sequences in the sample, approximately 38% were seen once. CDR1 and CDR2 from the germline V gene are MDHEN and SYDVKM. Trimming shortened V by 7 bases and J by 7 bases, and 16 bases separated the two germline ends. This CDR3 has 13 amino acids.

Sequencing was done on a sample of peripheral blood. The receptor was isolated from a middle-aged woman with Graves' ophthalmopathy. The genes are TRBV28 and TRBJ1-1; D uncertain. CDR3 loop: CASNPNVQIEAFF. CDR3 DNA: TGTGCCAGCAACCCAAACGTCCAGATTGAAGCTTTCTTT.